These 7 T cell receptor beta chains came from one sample sequenced in a study of T cells in women clearing cervical HPV infection. Sequenced by immunoSEQ multiplex PCR; TCRdb stores in-frame clones only, minus some. Its table records 25,000 to 40,000 clones. What was sequenced was blood buffy coat. These receptor sequences come from a woman between 18 and 70 years old with a cervical HPV16 infection that either progressed to CIN3+ or cleared (not recorded which).

About this clone: The read is 3 residues too short to cover the CDR3 end, so that end is filled in from the germline J gene. The genes are TRBV19 and TRBJ1-1, with TRBD1 as a possible D gene (5 bases). This CDR3 is built from 14 residues. With 6 bases removed from V and 4 bases from J, the gap between germline ends came to 15 bases. Germline CDR1 LNHDA, CDR2 SQIVND (reference sequence). The CDR3 DNA, read in part, is TGTGCCAGTAGCCTAGCGGCAGGGTCCACTGAA. This codes for CASSLAAGSTE. The whole CDR3 sequence is CASSLAAGSTEAFF.

Concerning this clone: The sequence runs out 3 residues before the end of the CDR3; the remainder is reconstructed from the germline J gene. The chain links TRBV9 to TRBJ2-1; D not resolved. The CDR3 contains 14 residues. Deletions cut 2 bases from V and 0 bases from J, with 6 bases between. Germline V gene data show CDR1 as SGDLS and CDR2 as YYNGEE. The sequenced CDR3 bases are TGTGCCAGCAGCGTCCGAGGCTCCTACAATGAG. Translated: CASSVRGSYNE. The CDR3 reads in full as CASSVRGSYNEQFF.

Regarding this clone: The read terminates 3 residues ahead of where the CDR3 ends, so the germline J gene completes it. This sequence joins TRBV28 and TRBJ1-5; D remains ambiguous. The CDR3 totals 12 residues. V lost 7 bases, J lost 8 bases, and 12 bases lay in between. Germline V gene sequence: CDR1 MDHEN, CDR2 SYDVKM. The CDR3 reads CASTRFREPQHF. CDR3 bases read: TGTGCCAGCACCCGGTTCCGGGAGCCC.

Turning to this clone: The read ends 3 residues before the CDR3 terminus; that terminus is restored from the germline J gene. This chain joins TRBV19 and TRBJ2-3; 12 bases are a match to TRBD2. The CDR3 runs 16 residues. The V gene end was trimmed by 5 bases and the J gene end by 1 base; junction bases not matched to a gene: 4. Germline CDR1 is LNHDA and CDR2 is SQIVND (reference sequence). CDR3 protein: CASSSRLAGGTDTQYF. CDR3 DNA, as far as it was read: TGTGCCAGTAGTTCGAGACTAGCGGGGGGCACAGATACG.

On this clone: The sequenced fragment ends 3 residues before the CDR3 boundary, so the rest is inferred from the germline J gene. The chain employs TRBV7-2 and TRBJ2-4; D is possibly TRBD2 (6 bases). The CDR3 covers 15 residues. The germline CDR1 and CDR2 sequences are SGHTA and FQGNSA. This CDR3 is CASSLRGRGNYGQYF. The DNA read from the CDR3 is TGTGCCAGCAGCTTGCGGGGTCGGGGGAACTATGGT.

A word on this clone: Coverage ceases 3 residues before the CDR3 finishes, and the germline J gene fills in the end. The chain combines TRBV14 with TRBJ2-2; 10 bases fit TRBD1. This CDR3 has 17 residues. The V gene end was trimmed by 4 bases and the J gene end by 6 bases; junction bases not matched to a gene: 11. Per germline, CDR1 SGHDN and CDR2 FVKESK. CDR3 bases read: TGTGCCAGCAGCCTTCCGGGACAGGGGCTGCGAGCCGGGGAG. Translated, it gives CASSLPGQGLRAGE. The entire CDR3 protein is CASSLPGQGLRAGELFF.

With respect to this clone: The DNA ends 3 residues before the CDR3 does, and the rest of the CDR3 is filled in from the germline J gene. The V and J genes are TRBV2 and TRBJ1-4; 8 bases line up with TRBD1. There are 14 residues in the CDR3. With V trimmed by 8 bases and J by 8 bases, 10 bases remained unmatched. Germline lookup yields CDR1 SNHLY and CDR2 FYNNEI. The part of the CDR3 DNA that was read is TGTGCCAGCGGCCTCGGGACAGGCCGGGAAAAA. Its protein is CASGLGTGREK. The entire CDR3 protein reads CASGLGTGREKLFF.